Below are 21 T cell receptor beta chains sequenced from a single sample in a study of T cells after yellow fever vaccination. MiXCR was run by TCRdb on the 5' RACE reads, yielding one entry per CDR3 protein. The sample has tens of thousands of distinct CDR3 sequences, around 7.3% seen once. Sequencing was performed on CD8+ T cells sorted from PBMCs, taken on the day of the yellow fever booster vaccination. Source of these receptors: a man between 25 and 39 years old who received the YFV17D yellow fever vaccine.

V gene TRBV7-3 combines with J gene TRBJ2-1; 8 bases map to TRBD2. Trimming at V came to 5 bases and at J to 9 bases, leaving 9 bases not matched to a gene. CDR1 and CDR2 (germline): SGHTA, FQGTGA. This CDR3 spans 14 amino acids. CDR3 loop: CASSQGLAVGEQFF. The CDR3 coding sequence is TGTGCCAGCAGCCAAGGACTAGCAGTTGGTGAGCAGTTCTTC.

The V gene is TRBV30, the J gene TRBJ2-7; D remains ambiguous. This CDR3 has 14 amino acids. Germline CDR1 reads GTSNPN; CDR2 reads SVGIG (reference sequence). With 1 base removed from V and 5 bases from J, the gap between germline ends came to 15 bases. The CDR3 DNA reads as TGTGCCTGGAGTGGGACGGGCGCTGGACACGAGCAGTACTTC. Its protein product is CAWSGTGAGHEQYF.

V is TRBV6-5 and J is TRBJ2-1, with 12 bases that match TRBD2. This CDR3 region has 15 residues. The ends lost 6 bases at V and 6 bases at J; junction bases unmatched: 6. Germline CDR1 reads MNHEY; CDR2 reads SVGAGI. CDR3 region: CASRAGLAGFNEQFF. CDR3 in DNA: TGTGCCAGCAGGGCAGGACTAGCGGGATTCAATGAGCAGTTCTTC.

The CDR3 DNA reads as TGCAGTGCTAGGGGTGTGGGGGGTATCTACGAGCAGTACTTC. Protein: CSARGVGGIYEQYF. V is TRBV20-1 and J is TRBJ2-7, with TRBD2 as a possible D gene (6 bases). Germline V CDR1 and CDR2: DFQATT, SNEGSKA (reference sequence). The CDR3 has 14 residues. With 3 bases removed from V and 3 bases from J, the gap between germline ends came to 15 bases.

This sequence joins TRBV7-2 and TRBJ2-1; unclear D gene. Trimming stripped 1 base from V and 9 bases from J, with 4 bases between. This CDR3 contains 11 residues. Germline V gene lookup returns CDR1 SGHTA and CDR2 FQGNSA. The CDR3 reads CASSLVVEQFF. DNA for the CDR3: TGTGCCAGCAGCTTAGTAGTTGAGCAGTTCTTC.

The chain couples TRBV7-9 to TRBJ1-2; 7 nucleotides agree with TRBD1. Germline CDR1 SEHNR, CDR2 FQNEAQ (reference sequence). Trimming at V came to 5 bases and at J to 4 bases, leaving 13 bases not matched to a gene. This CDR3 has 16 amino acids. The CDR3 spells CASSPATLQGIYGYTF. DNA for the CDR3: TGTGCCAGCAGCCCAGCAACCTTACAGGGGATCTATGGCTACACCTTC.

The CDR3 protein is CASSWGRLYEQYF. The CDR3 region has the DNA TGTGCCAGCAGCTGGGGGCGGCTATACGAGCAGTACTTC. The V call is TRBV11-2, the J call TRBJ2-7; possible D gene TRBD1, 6 bases. Per germline, CDR1 SGHAT and CDR2 FQNNGV. V lost 4 bases and J 4 bases, leaving 11 bases between the germline ends. CDR3 length: 13 residues.

The CDR3 reads CASSREQYSNQPQHF. The CDR3 coding sequence is TGTGCCAGTAGTAGGGAGCAATATAGCAATCAGCCCCAGCATTTT. The rearrangement links TRBV19 to TRBJ1-5; D is unclear. Germline V gene lookup returns CDR1 LNHDA and CDR2 SQIVND (reference sequence). The CDR3 sequence is 15 residues long. The V end was cut by 4 bases, the J end by 0 bases, with 10 bases between.

The rearrangement uses TRBV30 and TRBJ2-7; D is undetermined. The CDR3 has 11 amino acids. Looked up from germline, CDR1 is GTSNPN and CDR2 is SVGIG (reference sequence). V lost 4 bases and J 3 bases, leaving 7 bases between the germline ends. Here the CDR3 reads CAWTSGYEQYF. The DNA for the CDR3 is TGTGCCTGGACGTCCGGCTACGAGCAGTACTTC. Together with reference TRBV30 and TRBJ2-7, the CDR3 gives the full variable domain: SQTIHQWPATLVQPVGSPLSLECTVEGTSNPNLYWYRQAAGRGLQLLFYSVGIGQISSEVPQNLSASRPQDRQFILSSKKLLLSDSGFYLCAWTSGYEQYFGPGTRLTVT.

This clonotype was observed many times. The rearrangement links TRBV20-1 to TRBJ2-1; D remains ambiguous. The length of the CDR3 is 15 residues. Germline CDR1 is DFQATT and CDR2 is SNEGSKA (reference sequence). Trimming took off 3 bases at V and 4 bases at J, with 16 bases between the two ends. Here the CDR3 reads CSASPGVPRYNEQFF. The DNA of the CDR3 is TGCAGTGCTAGCCCAGGAGTCCCGCGATACAATGAGCAGTTCTTC.

This clonotype was found a few times. V and J are TRBV19 and TRBJ2-1; TRBD1 is a possible D gene (6 bases). The CDR3 has 14 residues. Germline CDR1 reads LNHDA; CDR2 reads SQIVND (reference sequence). V was clipped by 3 bases and J by 3 bases, with 9 bases between them. This chain's CDR3 is CASSIGTNYNEQFF. CDR3 bases: TGTGCCAGTAGTATCGGGACAAACTACAATGAGCAGTTCTTC. Variable domain in full (rest from reference TRBV19 and TRBJ2-1): DGGITQSPKYLFRKEGQNVTLSCEQNLNHDAMYWYRQDPGQGLRLIYYSQIVNDFQKGDIAEGYSVSREKKESFPLTVTSAQKNPTAFYLCASSIGTNYNEQFFGPGTRLTVL.

The CDR3 DNA is TGTGCCAGCAGTTTCTTTGCAGGGAGCACCGGGGAGCTGTTTTTT. It is translated as CASSFFAGSTGELFF. The rearrangement uses TRBV12-3 or TRBV12-4 and TRBJ2-2, with D possibly being TRBD1 or TRBD2 (5 bases each). This CDR3 is 15 amino acids long. Trimming pared 3 bases from V and 4 bases from J, leaving 12 bases between.

This clonotype was seen a handful of times. This rearrangement joins TRBV7-2 to TRBJ2-2; D is ambiguous. Germline assignment: CDR1 SGHTA and CDR2 FQGNSA. Trimming took 1 base from V and 5 from J, leaving 8 bases between them. The CDR3 sequence is 14 residues long. The CDR3 reads CASSLVHGTGELFF. CDR3 in DNA: TGTGCCAGCAGCTTAGTCCATGGGACCGGGGAGCTGTTTTTT.

The chain uses TRBV3-1 and TRBJ1-5, with D unresolved. Germline loops: CDR1 LGHDT, CDR2 YNNKEL (reference sequence). The CDR3 loop spans 13 amino acids. The V end was cut by 0 bases, the J end by 6 bases, with 6 bases between. The CDR3 region is CASSQEDGQPQHF. The DNA of the CDR3 is TGTGCCAGCAGCCAAGAGGACGGTCAGCCCCAGCATTTT.

This clonotype was counted between two and nine times. The genes are TRBV4-3 and TRBJ1-2; D not resolved. CDR1 and CDR2 (germline): LGHNA, YSLEER. The CDR3 covers 13 residues. With 4 bases removed from V and 0 bases from J, the gap between germline ends came to 6 bases. CDR3 amino acids: CASSRGTNYGYTF. The CDR3 DNA follows: TGCGCCAGCAGCCGAGGAACTAACTATGGCTACACCTTC.

This rearrangement joins TRBV13 to TRBJ2-7; D is ambiguous. This CDR3 region has 11 residues. Germline CDR1 and CDR2: PRHDT and FYEKMQ (reference sequence). Trimming shortened V by 6 bases and J by 0 bases, and 3 bases separated the two germline ends. The CDR3 loop is CASRNSYEQYF. The CDR3 region has the DNA TGTGCCAGCAGAAACTCCTACGAGCAGTACTTC.

The chain uses TRBV28 and TRBJ1-5, with D uncertain. V was shortened by 3 bases and J by 6 bases, with 9 bases between the two germline ends. This CDR3 is 13 amino acids long. CDR1 MDHEN and CDR2 SYDVKM come from the germline V gene. The DNA of the CDR3 is TGTGCCAGCAGTTTCTCGGGAGCTCAGCCCCAGCATTTT. It codes for CASSFSGAQPQHF.

This clonotype was detected many times. The DNA of the CDR3 is TGCGCCAGCAGCTTAGGCGCTGAGCAGTACTTC. Protein product: CASSLGAEQYF. The rearrangement links TRBV5-1 to TRBJ2-7; no clear D. This CDR3 has 11 amino acids. Germline CDR1 and CDR2: SGHRS and YFSETQ. V lost 2 bases and J 7 bases, leaving 7 bases between the germline ends.

The J gene is TRBJ2-1, the V gene TRBV10-2; 11 nucleotides align to TRBD2. Trimming cost V 3 bases and J 7 bases; bases outside gene matches: 8. CDR1 and CDR2 (germline): WSHSY, SAAADI. CDR3 length equals 16 residues. CDR3 sequence (DNA): TGCGCCAGCAGTGAAGTAGCGGGAGGGCCTTTGAATGAGCAGTTCTTC. Amino acids: CASSEVAGGPLNEQFF.

This clonotype was picked up a small number of times. The CDR3 spells CSAEGGGTYEQYF. CDR3 nucleotides: TGCAGCGCAGAAGGGGGGGGAACCTACGAGCAGTACTTC. The V call is TRBV29-1, the J call TRBJ2-7, with D perhaps TRBD2 (7 bases). Trimming shortened V by 7 bases and J by 2 bases, and 15 bases separated the two germline ends. The CDR3 is made up of 13 amino acids. In germline, CDR1 is SQVTM, CDR2 ANQGSEA.

The rearrangement links TRBV7-2 to TRBJ2-5; either TRBD1 or TRBD2 may supply D (5 bases each). The CDR3 runs 13 residues. Germline CDR1 is SGHTA and CDR2 is FQGNSA. Trimming cost V 0 bases and J 10 bases, with 12 bases left between them. Here the CDR3 DNA reads TGTGCCAGCAGCTTAGCGGGGACGGGCAACCAGTACTTC. The encoded protein is CASSLAGTGNQYF.